The clone carrying this T cell receptor beta chain came up many times. The antigen is undetermined. V lost 8 bases to trimming and J lost 0 bases, with 26 bases between them. The CDR3 length is 19 residues. The record originates from a study of T cell repertoires in cytomegalovirus infection. Study summary: CMV infection plus the matching HLA type was flagged by public TCR beta signatures.

TCRdb re-derived calls from the reads in MiXCR, one entry per CDR3 protein. The data contain approximately 500,000 distinct CDR3 sequences, around 27% of them singletons. Study conclusions and caveats: Dominating the ex vivo response were HLA-C-restricted CMV-specific TCR beta clonotypes.

V usage is TRBV12-3 or TRBV12-4 and J usage is TRBJ1-3; tentatively, D is TRBD1 (5 bases). This receptor was identified in a human donor in good health (CMV status not recorded). Some clones in this sample may be carry-over from other donors' samples. The sequencing input was PBMCs. CDR3 sequence (DNA): TGTGCCAGCGACCTCCCGGGGACTAGGCATTTAAGCTCTGGAAACACCATATATTTT. This gives the protein CASDLPGTRHLSSGNTIYF.